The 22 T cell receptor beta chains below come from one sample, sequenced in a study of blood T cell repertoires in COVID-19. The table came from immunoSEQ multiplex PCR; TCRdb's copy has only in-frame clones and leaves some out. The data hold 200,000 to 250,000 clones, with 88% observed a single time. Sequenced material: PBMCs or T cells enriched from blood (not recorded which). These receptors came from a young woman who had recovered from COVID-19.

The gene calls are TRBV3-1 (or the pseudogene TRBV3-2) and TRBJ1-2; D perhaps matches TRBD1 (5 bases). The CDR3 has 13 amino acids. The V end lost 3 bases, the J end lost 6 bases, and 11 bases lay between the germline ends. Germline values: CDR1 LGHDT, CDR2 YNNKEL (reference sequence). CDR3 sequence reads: CASSQRGIHGYTF. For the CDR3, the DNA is TGTGCCAGCAGCCAGCGGGGGATCCATGGCTACACCTTC.

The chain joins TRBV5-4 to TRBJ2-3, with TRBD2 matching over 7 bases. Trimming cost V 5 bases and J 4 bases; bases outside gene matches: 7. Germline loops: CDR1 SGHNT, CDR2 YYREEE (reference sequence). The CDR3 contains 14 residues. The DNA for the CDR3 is TGTGCCAGCAGGACCGGGACTACCCCAGATACGCAGTATTTT. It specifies CASRTGTTPDTQYF.

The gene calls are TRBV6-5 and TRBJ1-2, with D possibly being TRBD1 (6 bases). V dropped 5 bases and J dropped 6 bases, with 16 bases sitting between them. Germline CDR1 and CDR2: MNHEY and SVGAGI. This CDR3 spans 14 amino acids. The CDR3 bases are TGTGCCAGCAGTCCGCTTACAGGGCTTCATGGCTACACCTTC. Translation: CASSPLTGLHGYTF.

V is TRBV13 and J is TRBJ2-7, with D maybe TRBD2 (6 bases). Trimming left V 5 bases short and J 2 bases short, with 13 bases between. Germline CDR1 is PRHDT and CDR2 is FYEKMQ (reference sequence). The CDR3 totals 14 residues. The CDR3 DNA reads TGTGCCAGCAGCCTAGCCCGGGGGACCTACGAGCAGTACTTC. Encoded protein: CASSLARGTYEQYF.

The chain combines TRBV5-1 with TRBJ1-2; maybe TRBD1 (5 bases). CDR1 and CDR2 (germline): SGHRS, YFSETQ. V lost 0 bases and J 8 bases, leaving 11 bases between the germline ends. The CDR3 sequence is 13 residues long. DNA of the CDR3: TGCGCCAGCAGCTTGGAACAGGCTATGGGCTACACCTTC. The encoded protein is CASSLEQAMGYTF.

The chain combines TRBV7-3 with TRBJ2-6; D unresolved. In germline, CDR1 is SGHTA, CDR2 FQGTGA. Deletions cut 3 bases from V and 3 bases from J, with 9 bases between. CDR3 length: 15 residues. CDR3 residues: CASSLVLVGANVLTF. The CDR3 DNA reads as TGTGCCAGCAGCTTGGTATTAGTTGGGGCCAACGTCCTGACTTTC.

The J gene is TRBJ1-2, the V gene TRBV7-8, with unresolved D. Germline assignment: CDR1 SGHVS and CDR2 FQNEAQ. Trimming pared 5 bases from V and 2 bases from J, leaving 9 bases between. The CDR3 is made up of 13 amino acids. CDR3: CASSPVSNYGYTF. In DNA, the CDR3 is TGTGCCAGCAGCCCCGTATCCAACTATGGCTACACCTTC.

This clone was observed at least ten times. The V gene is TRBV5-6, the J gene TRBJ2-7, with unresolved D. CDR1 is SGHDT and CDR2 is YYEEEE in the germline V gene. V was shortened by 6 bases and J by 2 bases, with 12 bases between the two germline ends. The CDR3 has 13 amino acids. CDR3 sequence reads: CASKVPEAYEQYF. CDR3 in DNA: TGTGCCAGCAAGGTGCCAGAGGCCTACGAGCAGTACTTC.

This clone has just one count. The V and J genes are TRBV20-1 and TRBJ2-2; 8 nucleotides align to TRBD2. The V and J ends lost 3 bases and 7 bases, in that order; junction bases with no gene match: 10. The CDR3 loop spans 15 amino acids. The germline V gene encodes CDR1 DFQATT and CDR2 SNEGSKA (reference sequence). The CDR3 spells CSASIRRGVFGELFF. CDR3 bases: TGCAGTGCTAGTATACGGCGGGGGGTATTCGGGGAGCTGTTTTTT.

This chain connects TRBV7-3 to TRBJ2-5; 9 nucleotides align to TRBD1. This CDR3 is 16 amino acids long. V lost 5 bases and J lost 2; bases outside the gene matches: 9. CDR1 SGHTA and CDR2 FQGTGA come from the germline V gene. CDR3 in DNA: TGTGCCAGCAGCGAGATCGGGACAGGGAATCAAGAGACCCAGTACTTC. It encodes CASSEIGTGNQETQYF.

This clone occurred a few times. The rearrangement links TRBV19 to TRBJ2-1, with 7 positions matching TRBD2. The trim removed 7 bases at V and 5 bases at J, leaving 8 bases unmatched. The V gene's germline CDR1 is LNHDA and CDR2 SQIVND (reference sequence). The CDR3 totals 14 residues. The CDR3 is CASNAGVGDNEQFF. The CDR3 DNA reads TGTGCCAGTAATGCGGGGGTAGGAGACAATGAGCAGTTCTTC.

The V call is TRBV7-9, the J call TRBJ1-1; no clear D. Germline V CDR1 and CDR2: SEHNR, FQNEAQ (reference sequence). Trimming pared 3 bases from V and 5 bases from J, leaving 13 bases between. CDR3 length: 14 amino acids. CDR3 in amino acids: CASSFPRGGTEAFF. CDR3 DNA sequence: TGTGCCAGCAGCTTTCCCCGGGGAGGGACTGAAGCTTTCTTT.

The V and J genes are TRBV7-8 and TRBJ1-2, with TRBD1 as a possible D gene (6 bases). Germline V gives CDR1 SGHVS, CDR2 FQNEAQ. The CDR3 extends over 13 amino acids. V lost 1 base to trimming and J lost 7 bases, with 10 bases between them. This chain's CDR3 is CASSLERQAGYTF. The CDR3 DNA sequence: TGTGCCAGCAGCTTAGAGAGACAGGCTGGCTACACCTTC.

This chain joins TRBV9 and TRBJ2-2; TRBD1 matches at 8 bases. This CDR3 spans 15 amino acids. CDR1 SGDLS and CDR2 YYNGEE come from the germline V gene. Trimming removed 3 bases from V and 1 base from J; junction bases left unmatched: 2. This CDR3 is CASSAGQVNTGELFF. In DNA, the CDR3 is TGTGCCAGCAGCGCGGGACAGGTGAACACCGGGGAGCTGTTTTTT.

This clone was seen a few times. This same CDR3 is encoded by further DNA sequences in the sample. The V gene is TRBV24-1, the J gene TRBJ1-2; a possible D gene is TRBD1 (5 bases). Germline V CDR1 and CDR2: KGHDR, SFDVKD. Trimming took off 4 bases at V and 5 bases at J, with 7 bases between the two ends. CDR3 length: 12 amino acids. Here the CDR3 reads CATSEAGYGYTF. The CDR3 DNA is TGTGCCACCAGTGAAGCAGGGTATGGCTACACCTTC.

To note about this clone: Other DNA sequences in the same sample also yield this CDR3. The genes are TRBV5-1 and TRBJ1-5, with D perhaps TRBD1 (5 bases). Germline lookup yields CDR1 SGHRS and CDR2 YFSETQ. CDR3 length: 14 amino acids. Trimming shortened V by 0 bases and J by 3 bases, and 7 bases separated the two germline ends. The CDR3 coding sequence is TGCGCCAGCAGCTTGGGACAGTCCAATCAGCCCCAGCATTTT. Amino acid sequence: CASSLGQSNQPQHF.

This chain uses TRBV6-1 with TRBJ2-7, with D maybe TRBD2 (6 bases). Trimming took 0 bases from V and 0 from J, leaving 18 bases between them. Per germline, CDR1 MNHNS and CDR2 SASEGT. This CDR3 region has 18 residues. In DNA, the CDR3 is TGTGCCAGCAGTGAAGCGCTTCAGAATAGCGGTCCCTCCTACGAGCAGTACTTC. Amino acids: CASSEALQNSGPSYEQYF.

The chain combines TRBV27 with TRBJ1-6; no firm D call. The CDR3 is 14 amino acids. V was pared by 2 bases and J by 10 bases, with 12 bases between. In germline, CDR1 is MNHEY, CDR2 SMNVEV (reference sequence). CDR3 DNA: TGTGCCAGCAGTTTAACCGGGTTCGGGTCACCCCTCCACTTT. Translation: CASSLTGFGSPLHF.

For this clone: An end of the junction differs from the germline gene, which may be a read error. CDR3 loop: CASSLRISSDEQYF. The CDR3 coding sequence is TGTGCCAGCAGCTTGCGCATATCCTCCGACGAGCAGTACTTC. This chain joins TRBV7-6 and TRBJ2-7; no firm D call. Per the germline V gene, CDR1 is SGHVS and CDR2 is FNYEAQ. CDR3 length: 14 amino acids.

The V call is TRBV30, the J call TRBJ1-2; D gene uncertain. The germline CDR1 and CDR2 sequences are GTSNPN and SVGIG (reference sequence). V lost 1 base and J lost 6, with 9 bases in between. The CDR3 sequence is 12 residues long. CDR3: CAWSARFDGYTF. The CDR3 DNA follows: TGTGCCTGGAGTGCCCGGTTCGATGGCTACACCTTC.

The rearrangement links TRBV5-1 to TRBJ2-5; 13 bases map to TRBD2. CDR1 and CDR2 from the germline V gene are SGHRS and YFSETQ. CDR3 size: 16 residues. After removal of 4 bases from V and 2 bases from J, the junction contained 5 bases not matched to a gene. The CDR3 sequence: CASSPQLAGGQETQYF. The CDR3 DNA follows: TGCGCCAGCAGCCCCCAACTAGCGGGGGGGCAAGAGACCCAGTACTTC.

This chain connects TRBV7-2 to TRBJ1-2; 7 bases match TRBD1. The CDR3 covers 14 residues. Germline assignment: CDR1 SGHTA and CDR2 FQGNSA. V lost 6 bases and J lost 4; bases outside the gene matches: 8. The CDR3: CASRREGGGYGYTF. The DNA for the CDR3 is TGTGCCAGCAGACGGGAAGGGGGCGGCTATGGCTACACCTTC.